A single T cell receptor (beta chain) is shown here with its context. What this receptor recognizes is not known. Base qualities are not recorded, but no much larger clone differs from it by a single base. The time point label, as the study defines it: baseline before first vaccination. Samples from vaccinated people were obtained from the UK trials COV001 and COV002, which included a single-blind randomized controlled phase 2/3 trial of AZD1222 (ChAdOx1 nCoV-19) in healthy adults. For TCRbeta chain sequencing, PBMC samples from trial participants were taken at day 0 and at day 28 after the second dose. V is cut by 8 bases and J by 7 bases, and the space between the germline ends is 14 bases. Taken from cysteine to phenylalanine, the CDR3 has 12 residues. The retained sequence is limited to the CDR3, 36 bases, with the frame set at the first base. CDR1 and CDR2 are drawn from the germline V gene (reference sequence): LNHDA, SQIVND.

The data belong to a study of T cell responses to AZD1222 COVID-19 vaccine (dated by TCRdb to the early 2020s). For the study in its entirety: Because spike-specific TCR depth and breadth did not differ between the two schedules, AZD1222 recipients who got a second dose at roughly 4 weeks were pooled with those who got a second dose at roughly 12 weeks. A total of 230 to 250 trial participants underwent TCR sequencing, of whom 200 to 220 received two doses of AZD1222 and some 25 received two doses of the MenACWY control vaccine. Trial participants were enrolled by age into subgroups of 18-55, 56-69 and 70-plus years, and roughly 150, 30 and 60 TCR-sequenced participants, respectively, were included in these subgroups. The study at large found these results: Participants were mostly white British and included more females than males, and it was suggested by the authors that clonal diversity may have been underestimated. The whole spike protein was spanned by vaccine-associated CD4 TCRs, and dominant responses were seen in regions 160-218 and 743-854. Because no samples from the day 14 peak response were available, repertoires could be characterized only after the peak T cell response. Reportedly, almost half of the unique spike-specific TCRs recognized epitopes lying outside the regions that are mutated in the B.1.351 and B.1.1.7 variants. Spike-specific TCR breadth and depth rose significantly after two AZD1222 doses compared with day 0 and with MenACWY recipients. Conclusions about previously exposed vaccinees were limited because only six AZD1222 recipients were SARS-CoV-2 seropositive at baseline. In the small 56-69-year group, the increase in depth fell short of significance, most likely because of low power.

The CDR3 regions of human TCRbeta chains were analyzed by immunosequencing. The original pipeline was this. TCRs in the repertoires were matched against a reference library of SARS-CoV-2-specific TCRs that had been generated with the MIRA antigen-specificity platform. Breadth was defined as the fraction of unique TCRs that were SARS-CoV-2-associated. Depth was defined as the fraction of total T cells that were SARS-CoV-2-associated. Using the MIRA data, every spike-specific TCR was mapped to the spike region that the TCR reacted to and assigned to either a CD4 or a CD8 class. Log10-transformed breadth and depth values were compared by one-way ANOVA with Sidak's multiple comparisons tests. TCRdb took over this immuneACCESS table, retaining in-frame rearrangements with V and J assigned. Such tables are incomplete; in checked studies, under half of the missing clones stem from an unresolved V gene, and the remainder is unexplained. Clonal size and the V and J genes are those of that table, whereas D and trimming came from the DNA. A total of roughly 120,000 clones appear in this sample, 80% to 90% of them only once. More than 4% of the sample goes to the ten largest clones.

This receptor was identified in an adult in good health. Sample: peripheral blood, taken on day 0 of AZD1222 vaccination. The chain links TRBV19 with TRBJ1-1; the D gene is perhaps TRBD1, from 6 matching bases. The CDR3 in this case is CASAPRDNEAFF. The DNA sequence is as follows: TGTGCCAGTGCACCCCGGGACAATGAAGCTTTCTTT.